Below are 24 T cell receptor beta chains sequenced from a single sample in a study of cytomegalovirus exposure and HLA in healthy donors. In the PCR, 60 Vbeta and 13 Jbeta primers were used. TCRdb's copy holds only in-frame clones and misses some; the assay was immunoSEQ multiplex PCR. The sample holds over 150,000 clones, 75% to 90% seen once. The material sequenced was PBMCs. These receptor sequences come from a human donor in good health.

V is TRBV7-9 and J is TRBJ1-1; a possible D gene is TRBD1 (6 bases). The CDR3 contains 13 residues. The ends were cut back, 5 bases at V and 5 bases at J, with 12 bases in the middle. CDR1 is SEHNR and CDR2 is FQNEAQ in the germline V gene (reference sequence). As DNA, the CDR3 is TGTGCCAGCAGCCCACTACAGGGAACTGAAGCTTTCTTT. This encodes CASSPLQGTEAFF.

The chain joins TRBV7-2 to TRBJ2-7; D gene ambiguous. Germline V lookup: CDR1 SGHTA, CDR2 FQGNSA. The CDR3 totals 14 residues. V dropped 1 base and J dropped 5 bases, with 12 bases sitting between them. In nucleotides, the CDR3 is TGTGCCAGCAGCTTAGGATCCCAGTTCAACGAGCAGTACTTC. Translation gives CASSLGSQFNEQYF.

The chain recombines TRBV7-9 with TRBJ1-2; the match to TRBD1 covers 7 bases. Germline CDR1 and CDR2: SEHNR and FQNEAQ (reference sequence). CDR3 length: 14 residues. Trimming took 5 bases from V and 2 from J; bases not matched to a gene: 5. The CDR3 nucleotides read TGTGCCAGCAGCCCCTGGACAGGAAACTATGGCTACACCTTC. The encoded protein is CASSPWTGNYGYTF.

The chain is built from TRBV10-3 and TRBJ2-3, with 8 bases that match TRBD2. This CDR3 contains 13 residues. J gave up 4 bases and V 6 bases, and 3 bases lay outside the gene matches. Germline V gives CDR1 ENHRY, CDR2 SYGVKD. The CDR3 reads CAISGGEADTQYF. Written as DNA, the CDR3 is TGTGCCATCAGCGGGGGGGAGGCAGATACGCAGTATTTT.

The chain joins TRBV19 to TRBJ2-3; TRBD2 matches at 8 bases. This CDR3 spans 15 amino acids. Germline V gene lookup returns CDR1 LNHDA and CDR2 SQIVND (reference sequence). J lost 1 base, V lost 3 bases, and 3 bases had no gene match. This CDR3 is CASSISRGGTDTQYF. The DNA of the CDR3 is TGTGCCAGTAGTATTTCGCGGGGGGGCACAGATACGCAGTATTTT.

This clone has only one observation. The chain joins TRBV11-2 to TRBJ2-7; a weak D match, TRBD1 (6 bases). Germline CDR1 SGHAT, CDR2 FQNNGV. V lost 1 base to trimming and J lost 2 bases, with 9 bases between them. This CDR3 region has 14 residues. The CDR3 sequence: CASSLVRGTYEQYF. CDR3 coding DNA: TGTGCCAGCAGCTTAGTCAGGGGCACCTACGAGCAGTACTTC.

The chain recombines TRBV9 with TRBJ2-7; 8 bases are shared with TRBD2. Unmatched junction bases numbered 3, after V lost 0 bases and J lost 1 base. The CDR3 sequence is 15 residues long. Germline V CDR1 and CDR2: SGDLS, YYNGEE. Here the CDR3 DNA reads TGTGCCAGCAGCGTAGCCGGGGGGGTTTCCTACGAGCAGTACTTC. Translating gives CASSVAGGVSYEQYF. Full variable domain (outside the CDR3, taken from reference TRBV9 and TRBJ2-7): DSGVTQTPKHLITATGQRVTLRCSPRSGDLSVYWYQQSLDQGLQFLIQYYNGEERAKGNILERFSAQQFPDLHSELNLSSLELGDSALYFCASSVAGGVSYEQYFGPGTRLTVT.

The chain carries TRBV9 and TRBJ1-2; no clear D gene. The V end lost 3 bases, the J end lost 7 bases, and 10 bases lay between the germline ends. The CDR3 contains 12 residues. Germline CDR1 is SGDLS and CDR2 is YYNGEE. CDR3 in amino acids: CASSAGIFGYTF. CDR3 nucleotides: TGTGCCAGCAGCGCCGGGATTTTTGGCTACACCTTC.

The V call is TRBV7-8, the J call TRBJ2-1, with 8 nucleotides matching TRBD2. The J segment lost 1 base and the V segment lost 0 bases, leaving 8 bases of the junction unmatched. Germline values: CDR1 SGHVS, CDR2 FQNEAQ. CDR3 length: 18 residues. CDR3 region: CASSLAERGSLSYNEQFF. CDR3 sequence (DNA): TGTGCCAGCAGCTTAGCGGAGCGGGGGAGCCTTTCCTACAATGAGCAGTTCTTC.

The rearrangement links TRBV2 to TRBJ2-5, with TRBD2 matching over 10 bases. There are 16 residues in the CDR3. Unmatched junction bases numbered 3, after V lost 2 bases and J lost 0 bases. Germline lookup yields CDR1 SNHLY and CDR2 FYNNEI. The CDR3 DNA is TGTGCCAGCAGTGAACTAGCGGGGGCCCACCAAGAGACCCAGTACTTC. Its protein product is CASSELAGAHQETQYF.

J is TRBJ2-5 and V is TRBV10-3; 7 bases line up with TRBD1. The germline CDR1 and CDR2 sequences are ENHRY and SYGVKD. Unmatched junction bases numbered 11, after V lost 2 bases and J lost 2 bases. The CDR3 extends over 17 amino acids. The CDR3 DNA is TGTGCCATCAGTGAGCCCGGTCCGGGACAGAGACAAGAGACCCAGTACTTC. This codes for CAISEPGPGQRQETQYF.

V usage is TRBV27 and J usage is TRBJ1-6; D perhaps matches TRBD1 (5 bases). The CDR3 runs to 16 residues. Germline loops: CDR1 MNHEY, CDR2 SMNVEV (reference sequence). The V gene lost 3 bases and the J gene lost 9 bases, with 18 bases spanning the gap. CDR3: CASSFMQGRLGSPLHF. For the CDR3, the DNA is TGTGCCAGCAGTTTCATGCAGGGCCGTTTGGGTTCACCCCTCCACTTT.

The chain links TRBV2 to TRBJ1-4; 8 nucleotides align to TRBD1. The trim removed 5 bases at V and 8 bases at J, leaving 10 bases unmatched. From germline, CDR1 is SNHLY and CDR2 FYNNEI. CDR3 length: 15 residues. In DNA, the CDR3 is TGTGCCAGCAGTCCACGGACAGGGATAGTGGAAAAACTGTTTTTT. Amino acid sequence: CASSPRTGIVEKLFF.

The chain links TRBV4-1 to TRBJ2-7; 10 bases match TRBD1. The CDR3 totals 15 residues. Germline CDR1 reads MGHRA; CDR2 reads YSYEKL. V dropped 1 base and J dropped 4; count of bases not matched to a gene: 4. CDR3: CASSQGRGQGYEQYF. Written as DNA, the CDR3 is TGCGCCAGCAGCCAAGGACGGGGACAGGGGTACGAGCAGTACTTC.

The rearrangement uses TRBV7-2 and TRBJ1-5, with no clear D. Deletions cut 5 bases from V and 1 base from J, with 12 bases between. The germline V gene has CDR1 SGHTA and CDR2 FQGNSA. This CDR3 is 15 amino acids long. The CDR3 sequence is CASSPLGSSNQPQHF. CDR3 DNA: TGTGCCAGCAGCCCCCTAGGTTCGAGCAATCAGCCCCAGCATTTT.

The chain employs TRBV5-1 and TRBJ2-5; 9 bases match TRBD1. V dropped 3 bases and J dropped 4; count of bases not matched to a gene: 10. Germline lookup yields CDR1 SGHRS and CDR2 YFSETQ. CDR3 length: 16 amino acids. In nucleotides, the CDR3 is TGCGCCAGCAGCTCAATCCCTTCGACAGGGGGAGAGACCCAGTACTTC. It codes for CASSSIPSTGGETQYF.

The CDR3 DNA follows: TGTGCCAGCAGCCACGCGGGGGGCACTGAAGCTTTCTTT. Translating gives CASSHAGGTEAFF. This chain uses TRBV9 with TRBJ1-1, with D possibly TRBD1 on 5 matching bases. V was trimmed by 4 bases and J by 4 bases, leaving 11 bases between them. CDR3 length: 13 amino acids. Germline-derived CDR1 and CDR2 are SGDLS and YYNGEE.

The chain recombines TRBV11-2 with TRBJ2-7; possibly TRBD1 for D (5 bases). V was clipped by 4 bases and J by 4 bases, with 11 bases between them. The length of the CDR3 is 13 residues. CDR1 SGHAT and CDR2 FQNNGV come from the germline V gene. The CDR3 nucleotides read TGTGCCAGCAGCTCCGCACAGGCTTACGAGCAGTACTTC. It encodes CASSSAQAYEQYF.

The chain uses TRBV7-9 and TRBJ2-3, with TRBD2 identical over 7 bases. The germline gives CDR1 SEHNR, CDR2 FQNEAQ (reference sequence). CDR3 size: 16 residues. The J segment lost 5 bases and the V segment lost 7 bases, leaving 15 bases of the junction unmatched. CDR3 nucleotide sequence: TGTGCCAGCACCCCCTCCGGGGACTACCTCGGAGATACGCAGTATTTT. Its protein product is CASTPSGDYLGDTQYF.

This clone has only a few counts. The V call is TRBV5-4, the J call TRBJ2-7; a possible D gene is TRBD1 (5 bases). Trimming pared 1 base from V and 3 bases from J, leaving 11 bases between. Germline lookup yields CDR1 SGHNT and CDR2 YYREEE (reference sequence). The CDR3 contains 14 residues. The CDR3 region has the DNA TGTGCCAGCAGCTTGATAGGGGCGGACTACGAGCAGTACTTC. Its translation is CASSLIGADYEQYF.

The rearrangement links TRBV19 to TRBJ1-1, with a weak D call TRBD1 (6 bases). CDR1 LNHDA and CDR2 SQIVND come from the germline V gene (reference sequence). Trimming stripped 6 bases from V and 4 bases from J, with 21 bases between. This CDR3 has 16 residues. CDR3 residues: CASSHPRLQGSTEAFF. In DNA, the CDR3 is TGTGCCAGTAGCCATCCCCGGTTGCAGGGGAGCACTGAAGCTTTCTTT.

This chain connects TRBV4-3 to TRBJ2-7; 10 positions agree with TRBD2. Per the germline V gene, CDR1 is LGHNA and CDR2 is YSLEER. The CDR3 loop spans 16 amino acids. Trimming cost V 0 bases and J 6 bases; bases outside gene matches: 8. CDR3 nucleotide sequence: TGCGCCAGCAGCCAAGATGTAAGCGGGGGGGCTCCCGAGCAGTACTTC. This encodes CASSQDVSGGAPEQYF.

The V and J genes are TRBV15 and TRBJ1-1, with TRBD1 matching 9 bases. V was clipped by 0 bases and J by 8 bases; unmatched bases: 10. The CDR3 runs 16 residues. CDR1 and CDR2 from the germline V gene are LNHNV and YYDKDF (reference sequence). CDR3 protein: CATSRDLGQGITEAFF. The CDR3 DNA reads as TGTGCCACCAGCAGAGACCTGGGACAGGGAATCACCGAAGCTTTCTTT.

This clone was recorded a few times. The chain joins TRBV18 to TRBJ1-2; no firm D call. V was cut by 0 bases and J by 3 bases, with 14 bases left in between. Per the germline V gene, CDR1 is KGHSH and CDR2 is LQKENI. The CDR3 sequence is 16 residues long. CDR3 amino acids: CASSPPEERIYYGYTF. The CDR3 DNA is TGTGCCAGCTCACCACCGGAGGAGAGAATCTACTATGGCTACACCTTC.